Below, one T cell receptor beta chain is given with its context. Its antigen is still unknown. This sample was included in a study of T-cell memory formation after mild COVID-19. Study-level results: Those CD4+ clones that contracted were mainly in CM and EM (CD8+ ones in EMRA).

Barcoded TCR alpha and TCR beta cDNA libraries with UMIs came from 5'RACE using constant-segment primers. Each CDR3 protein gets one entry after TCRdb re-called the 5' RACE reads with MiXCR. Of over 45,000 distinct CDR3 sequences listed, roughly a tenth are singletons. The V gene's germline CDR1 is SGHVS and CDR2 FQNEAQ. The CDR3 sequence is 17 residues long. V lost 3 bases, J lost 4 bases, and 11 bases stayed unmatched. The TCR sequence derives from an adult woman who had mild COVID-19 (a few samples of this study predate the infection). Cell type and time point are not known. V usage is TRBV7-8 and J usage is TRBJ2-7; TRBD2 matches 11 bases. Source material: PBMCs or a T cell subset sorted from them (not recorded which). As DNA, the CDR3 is TGTGCCAGCAGCTTTTCCCCCACCGGGACTAGCGGTTACGAGCAGTACTTC. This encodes CASSFSPTGTSGYEQYF.